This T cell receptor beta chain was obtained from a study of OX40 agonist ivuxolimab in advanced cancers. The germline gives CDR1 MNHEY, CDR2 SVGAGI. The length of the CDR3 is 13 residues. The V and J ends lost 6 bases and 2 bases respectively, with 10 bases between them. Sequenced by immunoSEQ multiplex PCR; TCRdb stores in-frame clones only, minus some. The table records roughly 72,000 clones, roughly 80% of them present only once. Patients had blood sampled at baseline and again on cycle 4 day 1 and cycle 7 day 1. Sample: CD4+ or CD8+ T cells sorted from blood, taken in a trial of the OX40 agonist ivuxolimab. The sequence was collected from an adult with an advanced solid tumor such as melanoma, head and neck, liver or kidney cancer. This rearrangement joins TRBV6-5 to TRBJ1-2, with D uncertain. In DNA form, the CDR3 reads TGTGCCAGCAGCCAAGACGGCAACTATGGCTACACCTTC. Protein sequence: CASSQDGNYGYTF.